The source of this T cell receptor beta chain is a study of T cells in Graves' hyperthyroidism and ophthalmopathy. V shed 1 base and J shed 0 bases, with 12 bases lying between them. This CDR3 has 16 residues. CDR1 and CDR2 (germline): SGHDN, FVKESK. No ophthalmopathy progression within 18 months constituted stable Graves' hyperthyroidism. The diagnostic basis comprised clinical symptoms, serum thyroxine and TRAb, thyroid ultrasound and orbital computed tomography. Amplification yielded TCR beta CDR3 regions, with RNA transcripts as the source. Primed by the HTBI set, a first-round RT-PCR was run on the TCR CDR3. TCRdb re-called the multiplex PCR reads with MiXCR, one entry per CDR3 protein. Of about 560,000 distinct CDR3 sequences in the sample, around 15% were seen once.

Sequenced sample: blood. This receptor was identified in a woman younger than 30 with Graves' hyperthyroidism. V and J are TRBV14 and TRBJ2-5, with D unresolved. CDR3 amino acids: CASSQVRAVYQETQYF. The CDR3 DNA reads TGTGCCAGCAGCCAAGTAAGGGCGGTGTACCAAGAGACCCAGTACTTC.